What follows are 14 T cell receptor beta chains derived from one specimen sequenced in a study of vaccination effects on CD4 cells after COVID-19. Expansion of antigen-specific CD4+ T cells with viral peptide pools was carried out by the ViraFEST assay before sequencing. The culture ran for approximately nine days before CD4+ T cells were isolated. Vaccination of participants consisted of two doses of either the BNT162b2 or mRNA-1273 vaccine. This table comes from immunoSEQ multiplex PCR, and its TCRdb copy is limited to in-frame clones, with some not included. The sample lists 24,000 or so clones; roughly 76% were seen once. For these TCRs, the target antigens are not known. Here the sequenced sample was CD4+ T cells from PBMCs cultured with HCoV-229E spike peptides, taken after COVID-19 vaccination. The receptors were sampled from a human donor who received a COVID-19 vaccine.

This clone was observed a handful of times. The genes are TRBV27 and TRBJ2-2; D remains unclear. The CDR3 runs to 15 residues. The germline V gene encodes CDR1 MNHEY and CDR2 SMNVEV (reference sequence). Trimming left V 3 bases short and J 7 bases short, with 15 bases between. CDR3 sequence reads: CASSFPSPPIGELFF. The CDR3 DNA is TGTGCCAGCAGTTTCCCCTCACCACCGATCGGGGAGCTGTTTTTT.

This rearrangement joins TRBV5-8 to TRBJ1-1; D is perhaps TRBD1 (5 bases). This CDR3 is 14 amino acids long. Germline V gives CDR1 SGHTS, CDR2 YDEGEE. Trimming left V 7 bases short and J 2 bases short, with 15 bases between. CDR3 region: CASFWGSLNTEAFF. The CDR3 DNA follows: TGTGCCAGCTTTTGGGGCAGCCTTAACACTGAAGCTTTCTTT.

This clone was recorded a few times. V gene TRBV19 combines with J gene TRBJ2-4; D is perhaps TRBD2 (5 bases). The CDR3 length is 11 residues. Germline-derived CDR1 and CDR2 are LNHDA and SQIVND (reference sequence). The CDR3 DNA reads as TGTGCGACCGGGGTTGGAAACATTCAGTACTTC. It specifies CATGVGNIQYF.

This clone was observed a handful of times. This chain connects TRBV11-3 to TRBJ2-5; 8 bases match TRBD2. The CDR3 spans 16 residues. Trimming took 4 bases from V and 2 from J; bases not matched to a gene: 9. The germline V gene has CDR1 SGHNT and CDR2 YENEEA. CDR3: CASSYVGTGGQETQYF. The CDR3 DNA sequence: TGTGCCAGCAGCTACGTGGGAACGGGGGGGCAAGAGACCCAGTACTTC.

The rearrangement uses TRBV21-1 and TRBJ2-2. TRBV21-1 is designated a pseudogene. The CDR3 covers 16 residues. Here the CDR3 reads CASSSNPGPVIGELFF. The CDR3 DNA is TGTGCCAGCAGCTCGAATCCGGGCCCCGTTATTGGGGAGCTGTTTTTT.

The chain is built from TRBV7-9 and TRBJ2-7, with D unresolved. V was shortened by 5 bases and J by 7 bases, with 15 bases between the two germline ends. In germline, CDR1 is SEHNR, CDR2 FQNEAQ (reference sequence). The CDR3 length is 13 residues. CDR3 protein: CASSPTSGREQYF. CDR3 DNA: TGTGCCAGCAGCCCGACCTCTGGCCGGGAGCAGTACTTC.

J is TRBJ1-3 and V is TRBV11-2; D may be TRBD1 (6 bases). The CDR3 totals 16 residues. Looked up from germline, CDR1 is SGHAT and CDR2 is FQNNGV. Trimming left V 5 bases short and J 5 bases short, with 19 bases between. In nucleotides, the CDR3 is TGTGCCAGCAGCGCACTGAGGGGGAATAATCGAAACACCATATATTTT. This sequence encodes CASSALRGNNRNTIYF.

The chain is built from TRBV2 and TRBJ2-1; D perhaps matches TRBD1 (6 bases). This CDR3 is 12 amino acids long. V lost 5 bases, J lost 7 bases, and 9 bases lay in between. Germline V gives CDR1 SNHLY, CDR2 FYNNEI. This CDR3 is CASSQDRNEQFF. In DNA form, the CDR3 reads TGTGCCAGCAGTCAGGACAGAAATGAGCAGTTCTTC.

V gene TRBV6-4 combines with J gene TRBJ2-1; 8 bases fit TRBD1. Germline V lookup: CDR1 MRHNA, CDR2 SNTAGT. This CDR3 is built from 15 residues. Unmatched junction bases numbered 8, after V lost 3 bases and J lost 7 bases. The DNA for the CDR3 is TGTGCCAGCAGTGATGGACAGGGAAACTCTAATGAGCAGTTCTTC. This translates into CASSDGQGNSNEQFF.

The chain couples TRBV10-3 to TRBJ2-3, with D perhaps TRBD1 (5 bases). CDR3 length: 14 residues. The V gene lost 6 bases and the J gene lost 2 bases, with 12 bases spanning the gap. CDR1 and CDR2 from the germline V gene are ENHRY and SYGVKD. CDR3 nucleotides: TGTGCCATCAGCGCAGGGCCCGACACAGATACGCAGTATTTT. Encoded protein: CAISAGPDTDTQYF.

V usage is TRBV2 and J usage is TRBJ2-2, with a weak D call TRBD2 (6 bases). The CDR3 totals 15 residues. CDR1 is SNHLY, CDR2 FYNNEI, per germline. V dropped 7 bases and J dropped 6 bases, with 18 bases sitting between them. CDR3 residues: CASTRGRGRPGELFF. As DNA, the CDR3 is TGTGCCAGCACGCGTGGGCGGGGCAGACCCGGGGAGCTGTTTTTT.

J is TRBJ1-2 and V is TRBV6-5; no clear D. This CDR3 spans 15 amino acids. Per the germline V gene, CDR1 is MNHEY and CDR2 is SVGAGI. V gave up 6 bases and J gave up 3 bases, with 17 bases separating them. The CDR3 sequence is CASSHGVGGDYGYTF. CDR3 coding DNA: TGTGCCAGCAGCCACGGGGTAGGTGGCGACTATGGCTACACCTTC.

The rearrangement uses TRBV25-1 and TRBJ2-4, with TRBD1 identical over 8 bases. The germline gives CDR1 MGHDK, CDR2 SYGVNS. V lost 6 bases to trimming and J lost 0 bases; unmatched junction nucleotides: 10. The CDR3 is 17 residues long. The CDR3 DNA sequence: TGTGCCAGCAGCCCCGGGACAGGACCATTAGCCAAAAACATTCAGTACTTC. Amino acid sequence: CASSPGTGPLAKNIQYF.

The V gene is TRBV6-6, the J gene TRBJ1-1, with 7 bases matching TRBD1. Germline CDR1 MNHNY, CDR2 SVGAGI (reference sequence). The V and J ends lost 11 bases and 5 bases, in that order; junction bases with no gene match: 14. The CDR3 has 14 residues. The CDR3 spells CALYGGGSGTEAFF. The DNA for the CDR3 is TGTGCCCTTTATGGAGGGGGCAGTGGGACTGAAGCTTTCTTT.